Listed here are 17 T cell receptor beta chains from one sample, sequenced in a study of shared clonotypes between healthy human individuals. Clones were read by immunoSEQ multiplex PCR, and TCRdb kept only the in-frame ones, dropping some. The sample contains just over 2,000,000 clones, over 85% of which appear only once. The sample consisted of naive CD4+ T cells sorted from blood. Subset described: CD45RA+ positively selected. The receptors here all came from a man aged 18 to 30 in good health.

V is TRBV9 and J is TRBJ2-7; TRBD2 agrees at 9 bases. This CDR3 is built from 15 residues. Germline assignment: CDR1 SGDLS and CDR2 YYNGEE. Trimming removed 4 bases from V and 0 bases from J; junction bases left unmatched: 5. The CDR3 sequence is CASSFLAGPSYEQYF. The CDR3, as DNA: TGTGCCAGCAGCTTCCTAGCGGGGCCCTCCTACGAGCAGTACTTC.

The chain has TRBV18 and TRBJ1-1; D remains ambiguous. Looked up from germline, CDR1 is KGHSH and CDR2 is LQKENI. This CDR3 contains 14 residues. V lost 1 base to trimming and J lost 2 bases, with 8 bases between them. CDR3 sequence (DNA): TGTGCCAGCTCACCACAGAAAATTAACACTGAAGCTTTCTTT. Protein sequence: CASSPQKINTEAFF.

The rearrangement joins TRBV30 to TRBJ1-2; D ambiguous. This CDR3 has 11 residues. The V and J ends lost 1 base and 10 bases respectively, with 10 bases between them. CDR1 GTSNPN and CDR2 SVGIG come from the germline V gene (reference sequence). Here the CDR3 reads CAWSDGGYYTF. CDR3 bases: TGTGCCTGGAGTGATGGCGGCTACTACACCTTC. The variable domain in full, with the rest retrieved from reference TRBV30 and TRBJ1-2, is SQTIHQWPATLVQPVGSPLSLECTVEGTSNPNLYWYRQAAGRGLQLLFYSVGIGQISSEVPQNLSASRPQDRQFILSSKKLLLSDSGFYLCAWSDGGYYTFGSGTRLTVV.

V is TRBV2 and J is TRBJ1-2; possible D gene TRBD1, 6 bases. Trimming cost V 6 bases and J 8 bases, with 16 bases left between them. Germline values: CDR1 SNHLY, CDR2 FYNNEI. The CDR3 is 13 amino acids. The DNA of the CDR3 is TGTGCCAGCAGGGGGGCGAGGGCGGAAGGCTACACCTTC. Its translation: CASRGARAEGYTF.

Comment on this clone: At one boundary the junction diverges from the germline segment, which might be a read error. The chain couples TRBV6-1 to TRBJ2-7; the D is unclear. This CDR3 region has 16 residues. Germline CDR1 is MNHNS and CDR2 is SASEGT. CDR3 protein: CASSETLVIRSLVINF. CDR3 nucleotides: TGTGCCAGCAGTGAGACCTTGGTTATAAGGTCCTTAGTCATAAACTTC.

A word on this clone: This sample also contains other DNA sequences that code for the same CDR3. This chain links TRBV7-3 with TRBJ2-7; 8 bases agree with TRBD1. V was clipped by 5 bases and J by 1 base; unmatched bases: 7. Germline V CDR1 and CDR2: SGHTA, FQGTGA. The CDR3 runs to 15 residues. The CDR3 DNA is TGTGCCAGCAGCCTGTCAGGGGGCTCGTCCTACGAGCAGTACTTC. Its protein is CASSLSGGSSYEQYF.

The rearrangement uses TRBV11-2 and TRBJ2-6, with D perhaps assigned TRBD1 or TRBD2 (5 bases each). Germline V CDR1 and CDR2: SGHAT, FQNNGV. The CDR3 sequence is 19 residues long. V was shortened by 1 base and J by 4 bases, with 20 bases between the two germline ends. CDR3 nucleotides: TGTGCCAGCAGCTTAGGGACCGGGGCTGGGTATGCCGGGGCCAACGTCCTGACTTTC. Encoded protein: CASSLGTGAGYAGANVLTF.

Notes on this clone: This specimen includes other DNA sequences encoding the same CDR3. This rearrangement joins TRBV7-9 to TRBJ2-7, with D unresolved. Germline-derived CDR1 and CDR2 are SEHNR and FQNEAQ (reference sequence). Trimming removed 5 bases at V and 0 bases at J, with 5 bases between. The CDR3 is 12 residues long. The CDR3 DNA sequence: TGTGCCAGCAGCCGTCCCTCCTACGAGCAGTACTTC. Translated: CASSRPSYEQYF.

The CDR3 nucleotides are TGCAGCGCCGCGACAGGGAATAGCAATCAGCCCCAGCATTTT. Residues: CSAATGNSNQPQHF. V gene TRBV29-1 combines with J gene TRBJ1-5; 7 positions agree with TRBD1. V dropped 7 bases and J dropped 0; count of bases not matched to a gene: 6. CDR3 length: 14 amino acids. Germline assignment: CDR1 SQVTM and CDR2 ANQGSEA.

The chain is built from TRBV6-1 and TRBJ2-2; D unclear. The CDR3 is made up of 14 amino acids. Germline V lookup: CDR1 MNHNS, CDR2 SASEGT. V was shortened by 1 base and J by 4 bases, with 7 bases between the two germline ends. CDR3: CASSEVGATGELFF. CDR3 DNA: TGTGCCAGCAGTGAAGTAGGAGCCACCGGGGAGCTGTTTTTT.

This CDR3 is CASSLRTGISSYNSPLHF. CDR3 nucleotide sequence: TGTGCCAGCAGCCTCCGGACGGGAATAAGCTCCTATAATTCACCCCTCCACTTT. V and J are TRBV5-4 and TRBJ1-6; D gene uncertain. The germline V and J ends were trimmed by 4 bases and 0 bases, with 17 bases remaining between them. The CDR3 covers 18 residues. Germline V gene data show CDR1 as SGHNT and CDR2 as YYREEE (reference sequence).

This clone appeared a single time. The same CDR3 can be traced to other DNA sequences in this sample. The chain recombines TRBV2 with TRBJ1-5, with D possibly TRBD1 on 6 matching bases. The germline gives CDR1 SNHLY, CDR2 FYNNEI. CDR3 length: 13 amino acids. V was shortened by 1 base and J by 7 bases, with 8 bases between the two germline ends. CDR3 sequence reads: CASSEEGGQPQHF. The CDR3 coding sequence is TGTGCCAGCAGTGAAGAGGGGGGCCAGCCCCAGCATTTT.

This chain links TRBV5-1 with TRBJ2-3, with 12 bases identical to TRBD1. CDR3 length: 15 residues. Germline CDR1 is SGHRS and CDR2 is YFSETQ. V trimming: 5 bases; J trimming: 5 bases; junction bases outside the gene matches: 6. In DNA form, the CDR3 reads TGCGCCAGCAGGAAGGGACAGGGGGCGGGAGATACGCAGTATTTT. It is translated as CASRKGQGAGDTQYF.

In this sample, this clone turned up once. The V gene is TRBV5-4, the J gene TRBJ1-2; 7 bases map to TRBD1. The germline CDR1 and CDR2 sequences are SGHNT and YYREEE (reference sequence). This CDR3 region has 15 residues. V shed 4 bases and J 3 bases; nucleotides not matched to a gene: 9. CDR3 sequence (DNA): TGTGCCAGCAGCCGGCGGCAGGGGGTTGACTATGGCTACACCTTC. Translated, it gives CASSRRQGVDYGYTF.

On this clone: Other DNA sequences in this sample translate to the same CDR3. The genes are TRBV10-3 and TRBJ1-5; D call uncertain. Germline values: CDR1 ENHRY, CDR2 SYGVKD. The CDR3 spans 15 residues. V shed 0 bases and J shed 3 bases, with 9 bases lying between them. This CDR3 reads CAISESGGNNQPQHF. As DNA, the CDR3 is TGTGCCATCAGTGAGTCGGGAGGGAACAATCAGCCCCAGCATTTT.

V gene TRBV11-1 combines with J gene TRBJ1-1; D gene unclear. This CDR3 is built from 14 residues. V gave up 2 bases and J gave up 7 bases, with 14 bases separating them. The V gene's germline CDR1 is SGHAT and CDR2 FQDESV (reference sequence). The CDR3: CASSLIPAYHEAFF. CDR3 sequence (DNA): TGTGCCAGCAGCTTAATCCCGGCATACCATGAAGCTTTCTTT.

The chain couples TRBV7-2 to TRBJ1-1; possible D gene TRBD1, 6 bases. The germline gives CDR1 SGHTA, CDR2 FQGNSA. The CDR3 totals 15 residues. Trimming removed 1 base from V and 4 bases from J, with 13 bases in between. CDR3 residues: CASSLGGGLSTEAFF. Here the CDR3 DNA reads TGTGCCAGCAGCTTAGGAGGGGGGCTGAGCACTGAAGCTTTCTTT.